This T cell receptor (beta chain) is drawn from a study of a mutant IDH1 vaccine in newly diagnosed glioma. Across the study: Prior therapy was radiotherapy, temozolomide, or both; most received both.

As to this clone: Its antigen is still unknown.

Time point: week 11, during vaccination. Vaccination comprised doses that each held 300 ug of mutant IDH1 20-mer peptide, plus topical imiquimod. New astrocytomas of WHO grade 3 or 4 that were IDH1-mutant and ATRX-lost were found in the donors. This CDR3 is built from 18 residues. Germline V CDR1 and CDR2: SGHRS, YFSETQ. The V end was cut by 1 base, the J end by 4 bases, with 21 bases between. Sequenced by immunoSEQ multiplex PCR; TCRdb stores in-frame clones only, minus some. Of under 150,000 clones detected, roughly 90% appear once; the ten largest clones hold more than 0.55%. The clonotype comes from a woman aged 45-65 years with glioma. The starting material was PBMCs, obtained from a glioma patient whose treatment included an IDH1 peptide vaccine. The genes are TRBV5-1 and TRBJ1-3, with D possibly being TRBD1 (5 bases). The CDR3 loop is CASSLLGTQASFGNTIYF. In nucleotides, the CDR3 is TGCGCCAGCAGCTTGTTAGGGACCCAGGCATCCTTCGGAAACACCATATATTTT.